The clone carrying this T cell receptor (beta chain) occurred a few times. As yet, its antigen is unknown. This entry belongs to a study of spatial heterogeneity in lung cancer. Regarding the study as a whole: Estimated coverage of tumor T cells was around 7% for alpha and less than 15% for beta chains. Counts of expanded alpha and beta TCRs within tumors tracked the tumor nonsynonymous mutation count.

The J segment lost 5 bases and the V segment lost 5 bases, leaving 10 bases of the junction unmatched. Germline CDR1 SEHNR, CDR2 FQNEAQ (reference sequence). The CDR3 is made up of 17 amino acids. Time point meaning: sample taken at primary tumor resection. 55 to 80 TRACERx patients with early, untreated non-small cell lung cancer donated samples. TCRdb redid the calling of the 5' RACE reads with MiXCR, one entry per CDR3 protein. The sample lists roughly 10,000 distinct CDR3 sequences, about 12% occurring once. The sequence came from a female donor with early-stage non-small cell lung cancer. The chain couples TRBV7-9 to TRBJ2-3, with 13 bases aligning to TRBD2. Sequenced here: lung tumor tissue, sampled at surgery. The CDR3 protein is CASSLLLAGGPEDTQYF. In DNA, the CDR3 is TGTGCCAGCAGCCTGCTACTAGCGGGGGGGCCGGAAGATACGCAGTATTTT.